This TCR beta chain comes out of a study of response to subunit inactivated influenza vaccine. The table lists this clonotype with a few counts. The germline gene is not matched at one end of the junction; a read error may be the cause. TCRdb processed the RT-PCR reads anew with MiXCR; each CDR3 protein has one entry. This table has about 620,000 distinct CDR3 sequences, roughly 10% appearing once. Germline V CDR1 and CDR2: SGDLS, YYNGEE. The CDR3 contains 12 residues. These data also formed part of another study, on T cells expressing NK-cell markers. As reported in that work: What made the TCR beta cDNA was 5'RACE template switching with UMIs. The eight sequenced donors comprised seven who were HCMV-seropositive and one who was seronegative.

This sample comprised PBMCs from blood, obtained on the day of vaccination. This sequence joins TRBV9 and TRBJ2-1, with D possibly TRBD2 on 6 matching bases. The receptor comes from a man in his forties or fifties who received an inactivated influenza vaccine. CDR3 in DNA: TGTGCCAGCAGCGTAGGCGGGGCCAGCCAAGAATTC. It translates to CASSVGGASQEF.